This paragraph reports one T cell receptor (beta chain). Its matching antigen is unknown. The V gene lost 2 bases and the J gene lost 3 bases, with 8 bases spanning the gap. The CDR3 covers 14 residues. Germline CDR1 SEHNR, CDR2 FQNEAQ (reference sequence). The protocol was immunoSEQ multiplex PCR, while the TCRdb copy is restricted to in-frame clones and leaves out a portion. This table holds some 130,000 clones, 80% to 90% found once. This sample was taken from a study of T cell responses to AZD1222 COVID-19 vaccine. On the study more broadly: Doses given second, at about 4 or about 12 weeks, were pooled. Study-level results: Donors were largely white British and mainly female; clonal diversity was possibly underestimated.

The material was peripheral blood, obtained on day 0 of AZD1222 vaccination. The TCR sequence derives from an adult in good health. The chain is built from TRBV7-9 and TRBJ1-5; D might be TRBD1 (5 bases). The CDR3 loop is CASSLSGFNQPQHF. The CDR3 nucleotides read TGTGCCAGCAGCTTATCAGGGTTCAATCAGCCCCAGCATTTT.